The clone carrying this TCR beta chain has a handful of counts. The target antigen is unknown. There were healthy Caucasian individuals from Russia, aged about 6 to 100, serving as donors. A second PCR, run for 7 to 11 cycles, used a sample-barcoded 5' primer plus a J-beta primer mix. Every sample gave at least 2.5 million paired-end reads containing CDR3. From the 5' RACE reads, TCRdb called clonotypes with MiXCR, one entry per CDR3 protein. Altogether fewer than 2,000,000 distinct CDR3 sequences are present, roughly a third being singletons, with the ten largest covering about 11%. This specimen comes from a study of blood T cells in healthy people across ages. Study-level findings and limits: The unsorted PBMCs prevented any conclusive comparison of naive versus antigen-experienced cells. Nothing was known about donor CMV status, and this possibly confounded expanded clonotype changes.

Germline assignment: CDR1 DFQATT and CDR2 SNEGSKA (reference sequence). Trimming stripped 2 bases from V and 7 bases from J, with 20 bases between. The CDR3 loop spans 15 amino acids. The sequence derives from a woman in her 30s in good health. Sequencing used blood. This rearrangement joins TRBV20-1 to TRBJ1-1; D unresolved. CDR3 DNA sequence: TGCAGTGCTAGACCGGTATCGTTTGGGGTCGATGAAGCTTTCTTT. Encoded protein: CSARPVSFGVDEAFF.